One sample yielded the 9 T cell receptor beta chains listed below, sequenced in a study of cytomegalovirus exposure and HLA in healthy donors. A multiplex PCR was run with 60 Vbeta primers and 13 Jbeta primers. The method was immunoSEQ multiplex PCR; TCRdb's version includes in-frame clones alone and lacks a portion of them. The sample lists about 77,000 clones; roughly four fifths were seen once. The specimen sequenced was PBMCs. The receptors stem from a man aged 35 to 55 in good health and CMV-seronegative.

The chain couples TRBV18 to TRBJ2-5; TRBD1 aligns across 9 bases. The DNA matches TRBJ2-7 better at its end, which makes the J call doubtful. There are 14 residues in the CDR3. Germline V gene lookup returns CDR1 KGHSH and CDR2 LQKENI. CDR3 region: CASSLDRGTYEQYF. CDR3 sequence (DNA): TGTGCCAGCTCATTGGACAGGGGTACCTACGAGCAGTACTTC.

CDR3 sequence: CASSLTPRQGVGGYTF. DNA of the CDR3: TGTGCCAGCAGCCTCACTCCCCGCCAGGGGGTTGGTGGCTACACCTTC. This sequence joins TRBV7-2 and TRBJ1-2; 7 bases agree with TRBD1. CDR3 length: 16 amino acids. Germline V gene lookup returns CDR1 SGHTA and CDR2 FQGNSA. The ends lost 5 bases at V and 7 bases at J; junction bases unmatched: 16.

In this sample, this clone turned up a few times. This chain uses TRBV28 with TRBJ2-7; maybe TRBD2 (6 bases). Germline values: CDR1 MDHEN, CDR2 SYDVKM. V was pared by 3 bases and J by 1 base, with 13 bases between. The CDR3 is 15 amino acids. CDR3 in DNA: TGTGCCAGCAGTTTTCCCCTAGCGCGGTCCTACGAGCAGTACTTC. Translated: CASSFPLARSYEQYF.

V and J are TRBV4-2 and TRBJ1-5; 9 nucleotides agree with TRBD1. Germline V gives CDR1 LGHNA, CDR2 YNFKEQ. This CDR3 comprises 16 residues. Trimming took 0 bases from V and 4 from J; bases not matched to a gene: 4. The CDR3 spells CASSQDWGTGNQPQHF. The CDR3 DNA reads TGTGCCAGCAGCCAAGACTGGGGGACAGGGAATCAGCCCCAGCATTTT.

This clone is a singleton in its sample. This chain connects TRBV5-1 to TRBJ1-2; maybe TRBD1 (6 bases). The CDR3 length is 13 residues. Germline V gene data show CDR1 as SGHRS and CDR2 as YFSETQ. V dropped 4 bases and J dropped 8 bases, with 15 bases sitting between them. The CDR3 here is CASSPGGGGGYTF. The CDR3 region has the DNA TGCGCCAGCAGCCCCGGTGGGGGGGGCGGCTACACCTTC.

J is TRBJ1-6 and V is TRBV30; TRBD1 is a possible D gene (6 bases). V was shortened by 5 bases and J by 13 bases, with 18 bases between the two germline ends. Germline CDR1 and CDR2: GTSNPN and SVGIG (reference sequence). The CDR3 has 13 residues. Written as DNA, the CDR3 is TGTGCCTGGCGGCGCCAGGGGAGTGGTCCCCTCCACTTT. Translation: CAWRRQGSGPLHF. Full variable domain (missing parts from reference TRBV30 and TRBJ1-6): SQTIHQWPATLVQPVGSPLSLECTVEGTSNPNLYWYRQAAGRGLQLLFYSVGIGQISSEVPQNLSASRPQDRQFILSSKKLLLSDSGFYLCAWRRQGSGPLHFGNGTRLTVT.

J is TRBJ2-1 and V is TRBV5-6, with D possibly matching TRBD1 (5 bases). Germline CDR1 and CDR2: SGHDT and YYEEEE. V gave up 0 bases and J gave up 10 bases, with 5 bases separating them. This CDR3 contains 11 residues. In nucleotides, the CDR3 is TGTGCCAGCAGCTTGGCAGGGGAGCAGTTCTTC. Encoded protein: CASSLAGEQFF.

This CDR3 is CASSQDRVAQPQHF. DNA for the CDR3: TGCGCCAGCAGCCAAGACCGGGTTGCTCAGCCCCAGCATTTT. The gene calls are TRBV4-3 and TRBJ1-5; no firm D call. Germline CDR1 is LGHNA and CDR2 is YSLEER. The CDR3 runs 14 residues. V gave up 0 bases and J gave up 6 bases, with 9 bases separating them.

The chain joins TRBV5-8 to TRBJ1-5; maybe TRBD1 (5 bases). Trimming took off 4 bases at V and 7 bases at J, with 15 bases between the two ends. CDR3 length equals 14 residues. CDR1 SGHTS and CDR2 YDEGEE come from the germline V gene. CDR3 region: CASSPRVGRQPQHF. CDR3 in DNA: TGTGCCAGCAGCCCCAGGGTAGGAAGGCAGCCCCAGCATTTT.